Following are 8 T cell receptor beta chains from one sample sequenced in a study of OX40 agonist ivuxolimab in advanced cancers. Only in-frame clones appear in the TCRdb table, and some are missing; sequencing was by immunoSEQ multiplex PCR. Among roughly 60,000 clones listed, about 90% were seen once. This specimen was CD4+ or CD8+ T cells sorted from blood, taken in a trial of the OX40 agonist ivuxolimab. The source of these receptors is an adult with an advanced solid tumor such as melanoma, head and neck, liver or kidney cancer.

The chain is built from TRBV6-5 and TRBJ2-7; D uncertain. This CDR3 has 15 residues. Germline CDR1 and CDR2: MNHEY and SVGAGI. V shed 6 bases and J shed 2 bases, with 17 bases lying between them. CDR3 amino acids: CASRASLDRPYEQYF. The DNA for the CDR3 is TGTGCCAGCAGGGCGAGTCTGGACCGTCCCTACGAGCAGTACTTC.

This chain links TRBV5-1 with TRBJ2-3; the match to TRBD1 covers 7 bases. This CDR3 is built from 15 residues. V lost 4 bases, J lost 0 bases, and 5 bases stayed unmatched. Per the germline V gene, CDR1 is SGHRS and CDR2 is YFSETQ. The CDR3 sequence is CASSIGTASTDTQYF. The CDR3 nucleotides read TGCGCCAGCAGCATTGGGACAGCTAGCACAGATACGCAGTATTTT.

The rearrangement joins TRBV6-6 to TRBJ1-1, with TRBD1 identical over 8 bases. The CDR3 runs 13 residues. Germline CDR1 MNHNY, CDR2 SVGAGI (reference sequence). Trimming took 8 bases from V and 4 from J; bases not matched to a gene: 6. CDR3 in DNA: TGTGCCAGCGGACAGGGAAGGGGCACTGAAGCTTTCTTT. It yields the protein CASGQGRGTEAFF.

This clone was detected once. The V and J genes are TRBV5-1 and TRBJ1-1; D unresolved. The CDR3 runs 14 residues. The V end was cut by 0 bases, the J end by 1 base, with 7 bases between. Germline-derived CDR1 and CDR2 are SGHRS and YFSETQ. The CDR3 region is CASSLELKNTEAFF. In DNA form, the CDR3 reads TGCGCCAGCAGCTTGGAGCTGAAGAACACTGAAGCTTTCTTT.

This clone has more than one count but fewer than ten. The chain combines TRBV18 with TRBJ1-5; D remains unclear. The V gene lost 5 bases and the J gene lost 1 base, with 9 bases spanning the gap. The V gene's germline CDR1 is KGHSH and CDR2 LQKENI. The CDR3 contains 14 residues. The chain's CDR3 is CASSELPSNQPQHF. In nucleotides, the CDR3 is TGTGCCAGCTCAGAACTCCCGAGCAATCAGCCCCAGCATTTT.

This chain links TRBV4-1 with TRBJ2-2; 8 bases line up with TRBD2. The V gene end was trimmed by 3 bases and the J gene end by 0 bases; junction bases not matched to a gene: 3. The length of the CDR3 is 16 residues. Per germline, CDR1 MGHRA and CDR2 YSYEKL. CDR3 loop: CASSHLGLANTGELFF. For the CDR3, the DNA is TGCGCCAGCAGCCACCTGGGACTAGCGAACACCGGGGAGCTGTTTTTT.

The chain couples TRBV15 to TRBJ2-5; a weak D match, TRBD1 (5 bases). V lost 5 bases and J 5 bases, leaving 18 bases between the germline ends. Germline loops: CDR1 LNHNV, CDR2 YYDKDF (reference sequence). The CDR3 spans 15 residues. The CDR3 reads CATSPRSRVGETQYF. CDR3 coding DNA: TGTGCCACCAGCCCTAGAAGCAGGGTTGGGGAGACCCAGTACTTC.

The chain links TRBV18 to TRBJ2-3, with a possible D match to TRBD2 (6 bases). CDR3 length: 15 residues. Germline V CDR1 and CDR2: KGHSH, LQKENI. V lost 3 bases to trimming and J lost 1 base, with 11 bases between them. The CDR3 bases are TGTGCCAGCTCACCGGAGGGAATCGGCACAGATACGCAGTATTTT. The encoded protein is CASSPEGIGTDTQYF.